This TCR beta chain was retrieved from a study of T cells in Graves' hyperthyroidism and ophthalmopathy. RNA transcripts provided the source from which TCR beta CDR3 regions were amplified. An initial round of RT-PCR targeting the TCR CDR3 relied on the HTBI primer set. TCRdb itself ran the multiplex PCR reads through MiXCR, one entry per CDR3 protein. The sample holds about 350,000 distinct CDR3 sequences, 14% seen once. Diagnoses used clinical symptoms, serum thyroxine and TRAb, thyroid ultrasound and orbital computed tomography. General observations from the study: Most clonotypes expanded in the thyroid (above 0.001) were also present in blood. From stable hyperthyroidism, ophthalmopathy was set apart by a 13 V-J model.

CDR3 length: 15 residues. Germline lookup yields CDR1 MDHEN and CDR2 SYDVKM. Trimming took off 7 bases at V and 2 bases at J, with 15 bases between the two ends. There are many counts of this clonotype. Its antigen remains unidentified. Sequenced input: blood. The J gene is TRBJ1-3, the V gene TRBV28; a weak D match, TRBD1 (5 bases). This receptor was taken from a woman aged 25-40 years with Graves' hyperthyroidism. DNA of the CDR3: TGTGCCAGCATGGGTTCGACGGGGGCTGGAAACACCATATATTTT. Protein sequence: CASMGSTGAGNTIYF.